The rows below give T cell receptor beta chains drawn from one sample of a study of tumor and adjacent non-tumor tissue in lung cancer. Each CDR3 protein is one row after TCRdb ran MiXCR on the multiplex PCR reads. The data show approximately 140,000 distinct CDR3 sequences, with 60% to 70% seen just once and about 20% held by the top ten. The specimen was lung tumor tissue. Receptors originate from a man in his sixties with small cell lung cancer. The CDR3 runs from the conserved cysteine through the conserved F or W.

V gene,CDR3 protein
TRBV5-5,CASSLGQATVELFF
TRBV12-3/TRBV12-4,CASSHGEKRNTGEPFF
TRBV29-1,CSVVGDNTDTQYF
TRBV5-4,CASSSQGASGELFF
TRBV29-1,CGVEESEGVDAYTF
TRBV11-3,CDSSFRGFFDEQYF
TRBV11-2,CASSWRRDDNEQFF
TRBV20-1,CGASLLADSYNEQFF
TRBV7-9,CASSISGGAGGQPQHF
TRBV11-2,CASGGTRGSDEQLF
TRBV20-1,CNASRGKGGTEAFF
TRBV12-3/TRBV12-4,CASSGTFHAYIF
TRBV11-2,CASSLGQGPIYGYTF
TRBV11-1,CASSLLPGFSTDTRYF
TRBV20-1,CSVRTGTGLAGTQETQYF
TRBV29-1,CSVLTGSYGYTF
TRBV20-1,CSVTGVNTEAFF
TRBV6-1,CASVQQWNTEAFF
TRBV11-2,CSSSLVRGLAGVGMFF
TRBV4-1,CASSQDSTEDTQYF
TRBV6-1,CARSDGGLAGDEQYF
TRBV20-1,CSATRRGPSEQYF
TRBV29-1,CCDAPRESHNEQFF
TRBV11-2,CASILAGDSDTQYF
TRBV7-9,CASSFGTGRDEQFF
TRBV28,CASSPNLTPAKLFF
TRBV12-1,CASSSQTLTRTQPQHF
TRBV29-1,CSAGKAGANVLTF
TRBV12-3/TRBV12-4,CASSRQGNTEAFF
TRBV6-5,CASSYSGRGAGDYTF
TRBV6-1,CASSPHMGLANEQFF
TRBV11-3,CASSPSSYEQYF
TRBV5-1,CASSLDGSDQPQHF
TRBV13,CASSHDREDTQYF
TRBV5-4,CASKGELDSYNEQFF
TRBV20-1,CSASYEGNTGELFF
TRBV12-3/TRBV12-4,CASSFGLADNEQFF